The clone carrying this T cell receptor beta chain was counted a few times. Its target is not known. V lost 8 bases and J 2 bases, leaving 10 bases between the germline ends. The CDR3 has 13 residues. CDR1 is MDHEN and CDR2 is SYDVKM in the germline V gene. The source of the sample is a study of identical twins. Broader study findings: Model-predicted out-of-frame TCR alpha sharing fell below observed values in monozygotic twins. Memory repertoires lacked the insertion deficit that abundant cord blood beta clonotypes showed. Twins' surplus sharing was weaker for beta out-of-frame sequences.

A universal primer binding site was introduced by template switching. The final cDNA contained unique molecular identifiers. Each CDR3 protein is one row after TCRdb ran MiXCR on the 5' RACE reads. The sample has around 490,000 distinct CDR3 sequences; over 12% are singletons. This sample also appeared in a second study, on yellow fever vaccine responses in identical twins.

The sequence was obtained from a young woman in good health. The V call is TRBV28, the J call TRBJ1-3, with D perhaps matching TRBD1 (6 bases). The sample was CD4+ T cells sorted from blood. CDR3 region: CASQGGTGNTIYF. The CDR3 bases are TGTGCCAGCCAAGGGGGAACTGGAAACACCATATATTTT.